This entry lists 27 T cell receptor beta chains sequenced from one sample in a study of T-cell reconstitution after alpha-beta-depleted transplantation in children. The TCRbeta library incorporated unique molecular identifiers. Using its own MiXCR run on the PCR reads, TCRdb lists one record per CDR3 protein. The data hold hundreds of thousands of distinct CDR3 sequences, with 11% observed a single time. This specimen was PBMCs, taken before TCRalphabeta/CD19-depleted stem cell transplant. All receptors derive from a child under two years old with acute myeloid leukemia, due to receive a stem cell transplant.

This clonotype was seen ten or more times. The rearrangement uses TRBV5-6 and TRBJ2-2, with 10 nucleotides matching TRBD1. V was pared by 0 bases and J by 5 bases, with 4 bases of the junction left unmatched. The CDR3 runs 16 residues. Germline V gene data show CDR1 as SGHDT and CDR2 as YYEEEE. CDR3 in DNA: TGTGCCAGCAGCTTGGGACAGGGGGCGCGAACCGGGGAGCTGTTTTTT. Translating gives CASSLGQGARTGELFF.

This clonotype has ten or more counts. V is TRBV6-5 and J is TRBJ1-1; 8 bases are a match to TRBD1. Germline V gives CDR1 MNHEY, CDR2 SVGAGI. Unmatched junction bases numbered 8, after V lost 4 bases and J lost 4 bases. CDR3 size: 15 residues. CDR3 sequence reads: CASSSRSTGGTEAFF. The DNA of the CDR3 is TGTGCCAGCAGTTCCCGTTCCACAGGGGGCACTGAAGCTTTCTTT.

This clonotype showed up many times. The chain employs TRBV18 and TRBJ2-7, with 8 bases matching TRBD1. V gave up 5 bases and J gave up 4 bases; unmatched junction bases: 10. The CDR3 is 15 amino acids. The germline gives CDR1 KGHSH, CDR2 LQKENI. The CDR3 coding sequence is TGTGCCAGCTCAAACACAGGGGGGCGAATATACGAGCAGTACTTC. Translated, it gives CASSNTGGRIYEQYF.

This chain connects TRBV7-2 to TRBJ1-2, with TRBD1 matching over 11 bases. Germline CDR1 reads SGHTA; CDR2 reads FQGNSA. Trimming cost V 7 bases and J 8 bases; bases outside gene matches: 6. This CDR3 has 13 residues. DNA for the CDR3: TGTGCCAGCATCCGGGACAGGGGGTACGGCTACACCTTC. Translation gives CASIRDRGYGYTF.

The sample holds many counts of this clonotype. The chain joins TRBV20-1 to TRBJ2-7; 8 positions match TRBD2. V was pared by 0 bases and J by 1 base, with 5 bases of the junction left unmatched. The CDR3 spans 15 residues. From germline, CDR1 is DFQATT and CDR2 SNEGSKA (reference sequence). CDR3 sequence: CSARERLARSYEQYF. In DNA, the CDR3 is TGCAGTGCTAGAGAGAGACTAGCGCGATCCTACGAGCAGTACTTC.

This clonotype was recorded many times. V usage is TRBV12-3 or TRBV12-4 and J usage is TRBJ2-2; unclear D gene. V lost 7 bases, J lost 6 bases, and 12 bases lay in between. CDR3 length: 13 amino acids. This CDR3 is CASNLLGSGELFF. The CDR3 DNA reads TGTGCCAGCAACCTCCTTGGATCCGGGGAGCTGTTTTTT.

Many counts were recorded for this clonotype. The chain carries TRBV7-9 and TRBJ2-2; D uncertain. This CDR3 spans 13 amino acids. Deletions cut 2 bases from V and 4 bases from J, with 5 bases between. Germline assignment: CDR1 SEHNR and CDR2 FQNEAQ (reference sequence). The CDR3 nucleotides are TGTGCCAGCAGCTTAAGCGTCACCGGGGAGCTGTTTTTT. Its translation: CASSLSVTGELFF.

This clonotype was detected ten times or more. V gene TRBV25-1 combines with J gene TRBJ2-2; 8 bases agree with TRBD1. CDR1 and CDR2 from the germline V gene are MGHDK and SYGVNS. The CDR3 runs to 14 residues. Losses at the gene ends were 6 bases for V and 2 bases for J; bases not matched to a gene: 2. CDR3: CASSQGANTGELFF. The CDR3 bases are TGTGCCAGCAGCCAGGGGGCTAACACCGGGGAGCTGTTTTTT.

This chain links TRBV28 with TRBJ2-3; D not certain. This CDR3 spans 15 amino acids. The V and J ends lost 6 bases and 1 base respectively, with 14 bases between them. Germline V gene sequence: CDR1 MDHEN, CDR2 SYDVKM. As DNA, the CDR3 is TGTGCCAGCAGCCCCCCCTGGGTGCGCACAGATACGCAGTATTTT. This translates into CASSPPWVRTDTQYF.

This clonotype occurred many times. At one end, the junction sequence differs from germline, possibly due to a read error. This chain links TRBV11-1 with TRBJ2-2; D may be TRBD2 (5 bases). Germline assignment: CDR1 SGHAT and CDR2 FQDESV (reference sequence). This CDR3 is built from 12 residues. The CDR3 nucleotides are TGCGCCAGCAGCTTGGAGGTCGGGGAGCTGTTTTTT. It yields the protein CASSLEVGELFF.

This clonotype has at least ten counts. The V call is TRBV20-1, the J call TRBJ1-5; D is undetermined. The CDR3 totals 12 residues. CDR1 and CDR2 from the germline V gene are DFQATT and SNEGSKA (reference sequence). With 5 bases removed from V and 6 bases from J, the gap between germline ends came to 11 bases. CDR3 region: CSAVAAGQPQHF. For the CDR3, the DNA is TGCAGTGCTGTCGCGGCAGGTCAGCCCCAGCATTTT.

In this sample, this clonotype turned up many times. The V call is TRBV12-3 or TRBV12-4, the J call TRBJ2-3; possibly TRBD2 for D (6 bases). V dropped 6 bases and J dropped 6 bases, with 19 bases sitting between them. CDR3 length: 15 amino acids. CDR3 sequence reads: CASSYLGRGDDTQYF. The CDR3 DNA sequence: TGTGCCAGCAGCTACTTAGGGCGCGGGGACGATACGCAGTATTTT.

The sample holds many counts of this clonotype. V gene TRBV12-5 combines with J gene TRBJ1-1, with D possibly being TRBD1 (6 bases). Trimming left V 5 bases short and J 3 bases short, with 16 bases between. CDR3 length: 15 residues. Germline CDR1 is LGHNT and CDR2 is FRNRAP. CDR3 sequence (DNA): TGTGCTAGTGGTCTCTCCGGGACACGCTACACTGAAGCTTTCTTT. Amino acid sequence: CASGLSGTRYTEAFF.

This clonotype turned up a few times. This chain uses TRBV11-3 with TRBJ1-4; TRBD1 might be the D (6 bases). Per germline, CDR1 SGHNT and CDR2 YENEEA. Trimming removed 3 bases from V and 8 bases from J, with 10 bases in between. This CDR3 is 13 amino acids long. This CDR3 reads CASSFRGGEKLFF. In DNA form, the CDR3 reads TGTGCCAGCAGCTTTCGGGGGGGCGAAAAACTGTTTTTT.

This clonotype was seen ten or more times. The chain couples TRBV7-8 to TRBJ2-5, with 10 bases that match TRBD2. The CDR3 is 16 amino acids. Germline values: CDR1 SGHVS, CDR2 FQNEAQ. The V gene end was trimmed by 1 base and the J gene end by 4 bases; junction bases not matched to a gene: 6. The CDR3 loop is CASSLGSGRAAETQYF. CDR3 in DNA: TGTGCCAGCAGCTTAGGAAGCGGGAGGGCCGCAGAGACCCAGTACTTC.

This clonotype was seen repeatedly, ten times or more. The chain links TRBV5-5 to TRBJ2-3; no definite D call. CDR3 size: 14 residues. CDR1 is SGHKS, CDR2 YYEKEE, per germline (reference sequence). Trimming left V 4 bases short and J 2 bases short, with 11 bases between. CDR3 in amino acids: CASSRGGYTDTQYF. The CDR3 DNA reads TGTGCCAGCAGCCGCGGCGGATACACAGATACGCAGTATTTT.

This clonotype was observed many times. The J gene is TRBJ2-1, the V gene TRBV3-1; maybe TRBD2 (5 bases). V was pared by 2 bases and J by 1 base, with 12 bases between. The germline V gene encodes CDR1 LGHDT and CDR2 YNNKEL (reference sequence). This CDR3 is built from 16 residues. In DNA, the CDR3 is TGTGCCAGCAGCCAAACTGAGGGCTTTTCCTACAATGAGCAGTTCTTC. Protein: CASSQTEGFSYNEQFF.

In its sample, this clonotype was seen many times. The chain uses TRBV7-2 and TRBJ2-3, with 10 bases fitting TRBD1. The CDR3 has 17 residues. Per germline, CDR1 SGHTA and CDR2 FQGNSA. V was clipped by 3 bases and J by 3 bases; unmatched bases: 9. CDR3 nucleotide sequence: TGTGCCAGCAGCTTTTCCCCGGGACAGGGGACAACAGATACGCAGTATTTT. Its translation: CASSFSPGQGTTDTQYF.

This clonotype was observed many times. The chain uses TRBV2 and TRBJ2-7, with D tentatively TRBD2 (7 bases). Germline lookup yields CDR1 SNHLY and CDR2 FYNNEI. CDR3 size: 14 residues. Trimming left V 0 bases short and J 5 bases short, with 11 bases between. The CDR3 nucleotides are TGTGCCAGCAGTGAAGCGCGGGGGCGGAACGAGCAGTACTTC. Translation gives CASSEARGRNEQYF.

This clonotype was observed at least ten times. This chain links TRBV7-2 with TRBJ2-1; no firm D call. Trimming cost V 5 bases and J 4 bases, with 18 bases left between them. The length of the CDR3 is 16 residues. CDR1 is SGHTA, CDR2 FQGNSA, per germline. The chain's CDR3 is CASSPRWSSLYNEQFF. Written as DNA, the CDR3 is TGTGCCAGCAGCCCTCGGTGGTCCTCCCTTTACAATGAGCAGTTCTTC.

The table lists this clonotype with many counts. The chain joins TRBV20-1 to TRBJ2-3; D may be TRBD1 (6 bases). Germline-derived CDR1 and CDR2 are DFQATT and SNEGSKA (reference sequence). The CDR3 runs to 13 residues. The V and J ends lost 1 base and 6 bases respectively, with 11 bases between them. This chain's CDR3 is CSARGQGMDTQYF. As DNA, the CDR3 is TGCAGTGCTAGAGGGCAGGGGATGGATACGCAGTATTTT.

This clonotype was counted many times. The rearrangement uses TRBV5-1 and TRBJ1-6, with D maybe TRBD1 (5 bases). Germline CDR1 reads SGHRS; CDR2 reads YFSETQ. Trimming removed 4 bases from V and 6 bases from J, with 11 bases in between. The CDR3 contains 14 residues. In nucleotides, the CDR3 is TGCGCCAGCAGCCCGGGACGGATTAATTCACCCCTCCACTTT. This gives the protein CASSPGRINSPLHF. Drawing the rest from reference TRBV5-1 and TRBJ1-6, the complete variable domain is KAGVTQTPRYLIKTRGQQVTLSCSPISGHRSVSWYQQTPGQGLQFLFEYFSETQRNKGNFPGRFSGRQFSNSRSEMNVSTLELGDSALYLCASSPGRINSPLHFGNGTRLTVT.

Many counts were recorded for this clonotype. The chain joins TRBV20-1 to TRBJ2-7, with 13 bases fitting TRBD2. After removal of 5 bases from V and 6 bases from J, the junction contained 4 bases not matched to a gene. Germline lookup yields CDR1 DFQATT and CDR2 SNEGSKA (reference sequence). The CDR3 extends over 13 amino acids. CDR3 DNA sequence: TGCAGTGCTTGGACTAGCGGGAGAATCGAGCAGTACTTC. It codes for CSAWTSGRIEQYF.

This clonotype came up a few times. The CDR3 DNA reads as TGTGCCAGCAGCTTAGAGGTCGGGACCTACGAGCAGTACTTC. It specifies CASSLEVGTYEQYF. The chain uses TRBV7-2 and TRBJ2-7; TRBD2 might be the D (5 bases). The V end was cut by 1 base, the J end by 2 bases, with 9 bases between. This CDR3 contains 14 residues. Germline values: CDR1 SGHTA, CDR2 FQGNSA.

Turning to this clonotype: This may come from a read error, since a much larger clone is one base off. The chain is built from TRBV20-1 and TRBJ2-5, with TRBD2 matching 8 bases. Germline CDR1 reads DFQATT; CDR2 reads SNEGSKA (reference sequence). V shed 6 bases, J shed 5 bases, and the junction held 17 bases outside the gene matches. The CDR3 runs 16 residues. CDR3 sequence (DNA): TGCAGTGCCAGACACAGCGGGGGAAATTGGATGGAGACCCAGTACTTC. It specifies CSARHSGGNWMETQYF.

This clonotype was seen repeatedly, ten times or more. The V call is TRBV5-1, the J call TRBJ2-3; weak D call: TRBD1 (6 bases). The CDR3 has 13 amino acids. CDR1 SGHRS and CDR2 YFSETQ come from the germline V gene. Trimming removed 1 base at V and 5 bases at J, with 8 bases between. Here the CDR3 DNA reads TGCGCCAGCAGCTTGCTAGGGGGAGATACGCAGTATTTT. Translating it yields CASSLLGGDTQYF.

The table lists this clonotype with a few counts. The DNA is left out, because the CDR3 cannot be placed on it with certainty; the CDR3 is given as TCRdb lists it. This chain connects TRBV19 to TRBJ2-7. A total of 11 residues make up the CDR3, ends included. Germline V gives CDR1 LNHDA, CDR2 SQIVND (reference sequence). This CDR3 is CASSTSGEQYF.